The 32 T cell receptor beta chains given below trace back to one sample, sequenced in a study of T cells in Graves' hyperthyroidism and ophthalmopathy. There were TCR beta CDR3 regions amplified from RNA transcripts. In the first-round RT-PCR of the TCR CDR3, the HTBI primer set was used. TCRdb re-derived calls from the multiplex PCR reads in MiXCR, one entry per CDR3 protein. The table shows around 340,000 distinct CDR3 sequences, with 15% to 20% occurring only once. Sequenced: blood. These receptors were taken from a woman in her fifties or sixties with Graves' hyperthyroidism.

This clonotype was detected a few times. V and J are TRBV30 and TRBJ1-4; 9 bases line up with TRBD1. The germline V gene encodes CDR1 GTSNPN and CDR2 SVGIG (reference sequence). CDR3 length: 15 amino acids. Trimming cost V 1 base and J 4 bases; bases outside gene matches: 4. The CDR3 protein is CAWSATGGFNEKLFF. Written as DNA, the CDR3 is TGTGCCTGGAGTGCTACAGGGGGCTTTAATGAAAAACTGTTTTTT. Supplemented by reference TRBV30 and TRBJ1-4, the full variable domain reads SQTIHQWPATLVQPVGSPLSLECTVEGTSNPNLYWYRQAAGRGLQLLFYSVGIGQISSEVPQNLSASRPQDRQFILSSKKLLLSDSGFYLCAWSATGGFNEKLFFGSGTQLSVL.

This clonotype was observed at least ten times. The rearrangement uses TRBV5-1 and TRBJ2-3, with TRBD1 matching 9 bases. V dropped 0 bases and J dropped 4; count of bases not matched to a gene: 9. The germline gives CDR1 SGHRS, CDR2 YFSETQ. CDR3 length: 17 amino acids. CDR3 in DNA: TGCGCCAGCAGCTTGGCCCCGGGACAGGGTGGGTCAGATACGCAGTATTTT. Translation gives CASSLAPGQGGSDTQYF.

This clonotype was picked up many times. The chain combines TRBV5-1 with TRBJ2-2; a possible D gene is TRBD2 (5 bases). Trimming took 4 bases from V and 1 from J, leaving 20 bases between them. Germline CDR1 SGHRS, CDR2 YFSETQ. The CDR3 is made up of 18 amino acids. The CDR3 is CASSLADDPYWNTGELFF. DNA for the CDR3: TGCGCCAGCAGCCTAGCAGATGATCCATACTGGAACACCGGGGAGCTGTTTTTT.

This clonotype was detected only once. The genes are TRBV18 and TRBJ2-3; D remains unclear. CDR3 length: 14 amino acids. V dropped 5 bases and J dropped 5 bases, with 14 bases sitting between them. The germline gives CDR1 KGHSH, CDR2 LQKENI. CDR3 in DNA: TGTGCCAGCTCAAAGGCAGGCACTGGAGATACGCAGTATTTT. Translated, it gives CASSKAGTGDTQYF.

There are many counts of this clonotype. The chain is built from TRBV18 and TRBJ2-7; D remains unclear. Looked up from germline, CDR1 is KGHSH and CDR2 is LQKENI. The CDR3 is made up of 14 amino acids. Trimming removed 3 bases at V and 5 bases at J, with 14 bases between. This CDR3 is CASSPSVRGDEQYV. CDR3 nucleotides: TGTGCCAGCTCACCGTCCGTCCGAGGCGACGAGCAGTACGTC.

This clonotype was counted a few times. Since a much larger clone is just one base distant, this may be a read error. The chain links TRBV13 to TRBJ1-2, with 7 nucleotides matching TRBD1. Germline CDR1 reads PRHDT; CDR2 reads FYEKMQ (reference sequence). The junction had 8 bases not matched to a gene; V was cut back by 4 bases and J by 3 bases. The CDR3 contains 15 residues. The CDR3 reads CASSSGDSPDYGYTF. The CDR3 DNA reads TGTGCCAGCAGCTCAGGGGACAGTCCTGACTATGGCTACACCTTC. The variable domain in full, completed from reference TRBV13 and TRBJ1-2, reads AAGVIQSPRHLIKEKRETATLKCYPIPRHDTVYWYQQGPGQDPQFLISFYEKMQSDKGSIPDRFSAQQFSDYHSELNMSSLELGDSALYFCASSSGDSPDYGYTFGSGTRLTVV.

The chain uses TRBV28 and TRBJ2-7, with 7 bases aligning to TRBD1. Germline assignment: CDR1 MDHEN and CDR2 SYDVKM. J gave up 0 bases and V 6 bases, and 5 bases lay outside the gene matches. This CDR3 is built from 14 residues. The CDR3: CASSPTGISYEQYF. CDR3 in DNA: TGTGCCAGCAGCCCGACAGGGATCTCCTACGAGCAGTACTTC. The full variable domain, in which reference TRBV28 and TRBJ2-7 provide the parts outside the CDR3, is DVKVTQSSRYLVKRTGEKVFLECVQDMDHENMFWYRQDPGLGLRLIYFSYDVKMKEKGDIPEGYSVSREKKERFSLILESASTNQTSMYLCASSPTGISYEQYFGPGTRLTVT.

J is TRBJ2-1 and V is TRBV20-1; D is ambiguous. CDR3 length equals 12 residues. Germline V CDR1 and CDR2: DFQATT, SNEGSKA (reference sequence). Trimming pared 6 bases from V and 5 bases from J, leaving 11 bases between. CDR3 sequence (DNA): TGCAGTGCCCCTGGTGGGGACAATGAGCAGTTCTTC. Translated: CSAPGGDNEQFF.

The J gene is TRBJ2-1, the V gene TRBV19; the match to TRBD2 covers 7 bases. The CDR3 runs 15 residues. Germline V gene lookup returns CDR1 LNHDA and CDR2 SQIVND (reference sequence). V shed 5 bases and J 2 bases; nucleotides not matched to a gene: 6. In DNA, the CDR3 is TGTGCCAGTAGTCGTGCCGGGAGGCCCTACAATGAGCAGTTCTTC. Protein product: CASSRAGRPYNEQFF.

This clonotype appeared many times. The chain joins TRBV5-6 to TRBJ2-1; 8 nucleotides align to TRBD2. Germline V lookup: CDR1 SGHDT, CDR2 YYEEEE. This CDR3 has 14 amino acids. J gave up 6 bases and V 3 bases, and 5 bases lay outside the gene matches. CDR3: CASSYGSGANEQFF. The CDR3 region has the DNA TGTGCCAGCAGCTATGGTAGCGGGGCCAATGAGCAGTTCTTC.

This clonotype was counted many times. The chain joins TRBV7-3 to TRBJ2-3, with TRBD1 matching over 7 bases. Trimming cost V 5 bases and J 2 bases; bases outside gene matches: 7. There are 15 residues in the CDR3. Germline V gives CDR1 SGHTA, CDR2 FQGTGA. The CDR3 DNA reads as TGTGCCAGCAGCGGCCGGGACAGCCTCACAGATACGCAGTATTTT. Protein sequence: CASSGRDSLTDTQYF.

The rearrangement uses TRBV19 and TRBJ2-1, with 13 bases lining up with TRBD2. Germline values: CDR1 LNHDA, CDR2 SQIVND (reference sequence). There are 16 residues in the CDR3. Germline trimming cut 4 bases from V and 9 bases from J; bases unmatched to any gene: 9. The CDR3 reads CASSREGLAGWFEQFF. CDR3 sequence (DNA): TGTGCCAGTAGTAGAGAGGGACTAGCGGGATGGTTTGAGCAGTTCTTC.

This clonotype was observed a handful of times. The rearrangement joins TRBV5-6 to TRBJ1-6, with 7 bases lining up with TRBD1. The trim removed 3 bases at V and 7 bases at J, leaving 4 bases unmatched. The CDR3 is 14 amino acids. Germline CDR1 and CDR2: SGHDT and YYEEEE. The chain's CDR3 is CASSSGTDNSPLHF. CDR3 nucleotide sequence: TGTGCCAGCAGCTCCGGGACAGACAATTCACCCCTCCACTTT.

With respect to this clonotype: A read error may be the cause here, since a much bigger clone is one base away. The chain joins TRBV20-1 to TRBJ2-3; TRBD2 matches 11 bases. Germline V lookup: CDR1 DFQATT, CDR2 SNEGSKA (reference sequence). J was trimmed by 2 bases and V by 5 bases; bases with no gene match: 3. The CDR3 contains 14 residues. The CDR3 coding sequence is TGCAGTGCTTATAGCGGGGGGGCCACAGATACGCAGTATTTT. Protein product: CSAYSGGATDTQYF.

This clonotype was detected many times. This sequence joins TRBV5-1 and TRBJ1-6, with 9 bases matching TRBD1. V shed 2 bases, J shed 7 bases, and the junction held 4 bases outside the gene matches. The CDR3 is 15 residues long. Germline CDR1 is SGHRS and CDR2 is YFSETQ. CDR3 nucleotides: TGCGCCAGCAGCTTTAGGACAGGGGTCAATTCACCCCTCCACTTT. Translating it yields CASSFRTGVNSPLHF.

This clonotype has only a few counts. The chain joins TRBV20-1 to TRBJ1-1; 7 bases match TRBD1. The germline gives CDR1 DFQATT, CDR2 SNEGSKA (reference sequence). V was clipped by 6 bases and J by 0 bases; unmatched bases: 4. This CDR3 contains 13 residues. Here the CDR3 reads CSAPTGVNTEAFF. CDR3 nucleotides: TGCAGTGCCCCTACAGGGGTGAACACTGAAGCTTTCTTT.

This clonotype showed up just a few times. The rearrangement uses TRBV6-5 and TRBJ2-1; D possibly corresponds to TRBD2 (5 bases). Deletions cut 0 bases from V and 10 bases from J, with 10 bases between. Per germline, CDR1 MNHEY and CDR2 SVGAGI. The CDR3 length is 13 residues. The CDR3 DNA reads as TGTGCCAGCAGTTACTCCTCCGGGGTCGAGCAGTTCTTC. Its translation: CASSYSSGVEQFF.

This clonotype appeared many times. The genes are TRBV3-1 and TRBJ1-1; no clear D gene. Per germline, CDR1 LGHDT and CDR2 YNNKEL (reference sequence). CDR3 length: 13 amino acids. Trimming pared 2 bases from V and 6 bases from J, leaving 10 bases between. The CDR3 is CASSQRGRAEAFF. In nucleotides, the CDR3 is TGTGCCAGCAGCCAAAGAGGCAGAGCTGAAGCTTTCTTT.

V and J are TRBV11-2 and TRBJ2-7, with TRBD2 as a possible D gene (7 bases). The germline V gene encodes CDR1 SGHAT and CDR2 FQNNGV. V gave up 5 bases and J gave up 6 bases, with 14 bases separating them. This CDR3 has 13 residues. CDR3 nucleotide sequence: TGTGCCAGCAGCCTTCGGGGGGCCCGCGAGCAGTACTTC. Its translation: CASSLRGAREQYF.

Only a few counts were recorded for this clonotype. This sequence joins TRBV6-1 and TRBJ1-2, with 9 bases aligning to TRBD1. CDR1 MNHNS and CDR2 SASEGT come from the germline V gene. The CDR3 totals 13 residues. The junction had 7 bases not matched to a gene; V was cut back by 6 bases and J by 8 bases. CDR3 residues: CASRDRTGEGYTF. For the CDR3, the DNA is TGTGCCAGCAGGGATCGGACAGGGGAAGGCTACACCTTC.

The chain is built from TRBV12-3 or TRBV12-4 and TRBJ2-2; 8 bases align to TRBD1. With 3 bases clipped from V and 1 base from J, the junction kept 13 bases outside the gene matches. The CDR3 sequence is 19 residues long. The CDR3 is CASSFLQGASDMNTGELFF. The DNA for the CDR3 is TGTGCCAGCAGTTTTCTCCAGGGGGCGAGTGACATGAACACCGGGGAGCTGTTTTTT.

This clonotype was counted only a few times. This chain connects TRBV20-1 to TRBJ2-3; D is undetermined. This CDR3 region has 15 residues. Deletions cut 0 bases from V and 2 bases from J, with 12 bases between. Germline CDR1 is DFQATT and CDR2 is SNEGSKA (reference sequence). CDR3 sequence: CSARDPTAYTDTQYF. The CDR3 bases are TGCAGTGCTAGAGATCCTACGGCCTACACAGATACGCAGTATTTT.

This clonotype turned up a few times. The chain couples TRBV11-2 to TRBJ2-2; D is uncertain. The V and J ends lost 5 bases and 7 bases respectively, with 5 bases between them. The V gene's germline CDR1 is SGHAT and CDR2 FQNNGV. This CDR3 contains 11 residues. CDR3 amino acids: CASSLLGELFF. DNA of the CDR3: TGTGCCAGCAGCCTTCTCGGGGAGCTGTTTTTT.

This clonotype has a handful of counts. The V and J genes are TRBV18 and TRBJ2-7, with 10 bases lining up with TRBD1. With 5 bases clipped from V and 2 bases from J, the junction kept 9 bases outside the gene matches. The CDR3 is made up of 16 amino acids. Germline CDR1 and CDR2: KGHSH and LQKENI. The CDR3 region has the DNA TGTGCCAGCTCATCGGCCCGGACAGGGGGACCCTACGAGCAGTACGTC. This translates into CASSSARTGGPYEQYV.

This clonotype was detected a few times. The gene calls are TRBV20-1 and TRBJ2-5, with TRBD2 as a possible D gene (5 bases). This CDR3 contains 16 residues. CDR1 is DFQATT and CDR2 is SNEGSKA in the germline V gene (reference sequence). V lost 3 bases and J lost 5, with 22 bases in between. CDR3 coding DNA: TGCAGTGCTAGGGGAGATGGGGTTAACAAGGCGGAGACCCAGTACTTC. It codes for CSARGDGVNKAETQYF.

The V and J genes are TRBV19 and TRBJ2-7, with D perhaps assigned TRBD1 or TRBD2 (6 bases each). This CDR3 spans 14 amino acids. Germline assignment: CDR1 LNHDA and CDR2 SQIVND (reference sequence). Trimming cost V 5 bases and J 4 bases, with 15 bases left between them. The CDR3 loop reads CASSLETGLYEQYF. CDR3 DNA sequence: TGTGCCAGTAGTCTTGAGACAGGACTATACGAGCAGTACTTC.

The chain has TRBV9 and TRBJ1-2, with 7 bases matching TRBD1. Germline lookup yields CDR1 SGDLS and CDR2 YYNGEE. The CDR3 loop spans 13 amino acids. The V and J ends lost 3 bases and 4 bases, in that order; junction bases with no gene match: 3. In DNA, the CDR3 is TGTGCCAGCAGCGAGGGACAGAGCTATGGCTACACCTTC. Its protein product is CASSEGQSYGYTF.

This rearrangement joins TRBV18 to TRBJ1-1, with a tentative D call TRBD1 (6 bases). Trimming pared 4 bases from V and 2 bases from J, leaving 14 bases between. The CDR3 sequence is 15 residues long. Germline values: CDR1 KGHSH, CDR2 LQKENI. This CDR3 is CASSRMTGFNTEAFF. For the CDR3, the DNA is TGTGCCAGCTCACGGATGACAGGCTTCAACACTGAAGCTTTCTTT.

The chain is built from TRBV15 and TRBJ1-3; D gene uncertain. The CDR3 has 15 amino acids. Germline loops: CDR1 LNHNV, CDR2 YYDKDF (reference sequence). V gave up 0 bases and J gave up 0 bases, with 6 bases separating them. CDR3 sequence reads: CATSRDWGSGNTIYF. As DNA, the CDR3 is TGTGCCACCAGCAGAGATTGGGGCTCTGGAAACACCATATATTTT.

This clonotype was detected ten times or more. Here the CDR3 DNA reads TGTGCCAGCAGCGCAGGGGGTGGCCTAAACACCGGGGAGCTGTTTTTT. Protein product: CASSAGGGLNTGELFF. The rearrangement links TRBV7-3 to TRBJ2-2; TRBD1 matches at 7 bases. Germline lookup yields CDR1 SGHTA and CDR2 FQGTGA. V lost 5 bases, J lost 2 bases, and 8 bases stayed unmatched. The CDR3 extends over 16 amino acids. The variable domain in full, with the rest retrieved from reference TRBV7-3 and TRBJ2-2, is GAGVSQTPSNKVTEKGKYVELRCDPISGHTALYWYRQSLGQGPEFLIYFQGTGAADDSGLPNDRFFAVRPEGSVSTLKIQRTERGDSAVYLCASSAGGGLNTGELFFGEGSRLTVL.

The rearrangement uses TRBV10-3 and TRBJ2-7; D not certain. CDR3 length equals 13 residues. Per the germline V gene, CDR1 is ENHRY and CDR2 is SYGVKD. With 4 bases removed from V and 1 base from J, the gap between germline ends came to 8 bases. The CDR3 sequence: CAISAQQSYEQYF. CDR3 sequence (DNA): TGTGCCATCAGTGCGCAACAATCCTACGAGCAGTACTTC.

Notes on this clonotype: The germline gene is not matched at one end of the junction; a read error may be the cause. The chain employs TRBV18 and TRBJ1-1; D gene unclear. Germline V lookup: CDR1 KGHSH, CDR2 LQKENI. CDR3 length: 13 residues. The CDR3 coding sequence is TGTGCCAGCTCACCCGGAGTGAACGCTGAAGCTTTCTTT. This translates into CASSPGVNAEAFF. Supplemented by reference TRBV18 and TRBJ1-1, the full variable domain reads NAGVMQNPRHLVRRRGQEARLRCSPMKGHSHVYWYRQLPEEGLKFMVYLQKENIIDESGMPKERFSAEFPKEGPSILRIQQVVRGDSAAYFCASSPGVNAEAFFGQGTRLTVV.